This TCR beta chain originates from a study of shared clonotypes between healthy human individuals. The overall study: The study drew on two women and three men aged 18 to 49 as donors. For every donor, three CD4 naive, three CD4 memory, two CD8 naive and one CD8 memory plates were used. Study observations and caveats: Generation of non-shared clonotypes was less probable than generation of clonotypes shared by all four donors.

About this clone itself: Antigen specificity is unknown.

In the original processing: Filtering of immunoSEQ junctional sequences could not match full-length read filtering. Assay: immunoSEQ multiplex PCR; the TCRdb copy retains only in-frame clones and omits some. The V and J calls and clone size come from that table; D and trimming were worked out from the DNA. The sample has over a million clones, about 77% seen once; the top ten hold approximately 1.5%. This TCR was sampled from a man aged 18 to 29 in good health. Sample: memory CD4+ T cells sorted from blood. The subset here: CD45RA-negative fraction.

CDR3 amino acids: CASSLEVGGYEQYF. For the CDR3, the DNA is TGCGCCAGCAGCTTGGAAGTAGGTGGGTACGAGCAGTACTTC. The gene calls are TRBV5-1 and TRBJ2-7; no reliable D call. Germline CDR1 and CDR2: SGHRS and YFSETQ. CDR3 length: 14 residues. V lost 0 bases to trimming and J lost 4 bases, with 11 bases between them.